This T cell receptor (beta chain) was found in a study of CD8 T cells in ankylosing spondylitis. Points from the study as a whole: Disease-linked clones were reportedly significantly enriched in matched ankylosing spondylitis synovial fluid. In synovial fluid and blood from reactive arthritis, some motif variants were previously reported.

MiXCR was run by TCRdb on the 5' RACE reads, yielding one entry per CDR3 protein. The sample shows 35,000 to 45,000 distinct CDR3 sequences, 8% to 13% of them seen only once. This clonotype was recorded at least ten times. What it binds is not known. Germline V gene sequence: CDR1 SGDLS, CDR2 YYNGEE. Trimming left V 3 bases short and J 5 bases short, with 11 bases between. CDR3 length: 13 amino acids. The specimen sequenced was blood, either unsorted or a sorted T cell fraction (not recorded which). This chain links TRBV9 with TRBJ2-5; a possible D gene is TRBD2 (5 bases). The TCR sequence derives from a male donor with ankylosing spondylitis or in good health (not recorded which). The DNA for the CDR3 is TGTGCCAGCAGCGGGCCACGAGGGGAGACCCAGTACTTC. Protein product: CASSGPRGETQYF.